Listed below are T cell receptor beta chains from one sample, sequenced in a study of cytomegalovirus exposure and HLA in healthy donors. Profiled with immunoSEQ multiplex PCR; TCRdb holds only in-frame clones, not every one. The sample contains around 150,000 clones, 70% to 80% of which appear only once. The sample taken for sequencing was PBMCs. The receptors were gathered from a woman aged 50 to 60 in good health and CMV-seronegative. Both conserved end residues are part of each CDR3. The D gene is left open where the match is weak. Expanded clones get a size class; other rows say once, few or many, or leave the size out.

V gene	D gene	clone size	J gene	CDR3 DNA	CDR3 protein
TRBV10-3	TRBD1	few	TRBJ1-4	TGTGCCATCAGTGCGCTAAGACAGGGGGGAGATGAAAAACTGTTTTTT	CAISALRQGGDEKLFF
TRBV5-6	TRBD2	-	TRBJ2-7	TGTGCCAGCAGCTCAAGGACTAGCGGGCACTACGAGCAGTACTTC	CASSSRTSGHYEQYF
TRBV5-1	TRBD1	-	TRBJ1-6	TGCGCCAGCAGCTCGGGGACAGTTTTCGAGGCACCCCTCCACTTT	CASSSGTVFEAPLHF
TRBV29-1	TRBD2	-	TRBJ2-1	TGCAGCGTGGGGAATAGCGGGGGTTACAATGAGCAGTTCTTC	CSVGNSGGYNEQFF
TRBV30	-	-	TRBJ2-1	TGTGCCTGGAGTACTAGCCGCCCCAACAATGAGCAGTTCTTC	CAWSTSRPNNEQFF
TRBV5-1	TRBD1	-	TRBJ1-1	TGCGCCAGCAGCGAACAGGGACAGGGAGGCACTGAAGCTTTCTTT	CASSEQGQGGTEAFF
TRBV5-1	-	-	TRBJ2-3	TGCGCCAGCAGGCGACTAGTCAACACAGATACGCAGTATTTT	CASRRLVNTDTQYF
TRBV7-2	-	-	TRBJ1-1	TGTGCCAGCAGCTTGACACAAGTGAACACTGAAGCTTTCTTT	CASSLTQVNTEAFF
TRBV30	TRBD1	-	TRBJ2-2	TGTGCCTGGAAGTTGACAGGGTGGTTGTGGTTTGAGCTGTTTTTT	CAWKLTGWLWFELFF
TRBV7-3	-	-	TRBJ2-1	TGTGCCAGCAGCACCGTCCCGGGTTCCTACAATGAGCAGTTCTTC	CASSTVPGSYNEQFF
TRBV28	-	-	TRBJ1-1	TGTGCCAGCAGTTTTTATAGTTTAAACACTGAAGCTTTCTTT	CASSFYSLNTEAFF
TRBV5-6	-	-	TRBJ1-2	TGTGCCAGCAGCTTGGAAAGGAGAATTAACTATGGCTACACCTTC	CASSLERRINYGYTF
TRBV7-2	-	-	TRBJ2-1	TGTGCCAGCAGCTTGGGGGCCGATAATGAGCAGTTCTTC	CASSLGADNEQFF
TRBV13	-	-	TRBJ2-7	TGTGCCAGCAGCGCCACAGTAGCCTACGAGCAGTACTTC	CASSATVAYEQYF
TRBV7-9	-	-	TRBJ1-4	TGTGCCAGCAGCCTCGGTAATGAAAAACTGTTTTTT	CASSLGNEKLFF
TRBV6-1	-	-	TRBJ1-1	TGTGCCAGCAGTGACAGGGTCCGGACTGAAGCTTTCTTT	CASSDRVRTEAFF
TRBV5-1	TRBD2	-	TRBJ2-5	TGCGCCAGCAGCTTGACTAGCGGGGGTGAGACCCAGTACTTC	CASSLTSGGETQYF
TRBV10-1	TRBD2	-	TRBJ2-6	TGCGCCAGCAGTGAGGGGGGGGGTGCTGGGGCCAACGTCCTGACTTTC	CASSEGGGAGANVLTF
TRBV28	-	-	TRBJ1-6	TGTGCCAGCAGTGGTCCGGGACAAGCGAGCTCCTATAATTCACCCCTCCACTTT	CASSGPGQASSYNSPLHF
TRBV7-9	TRBD1	-	TRBJ1-1	TGTGCCAGCAGCATAAGACAGGGAAACACTGAAGCTTTCTTT	CASSIRQGNTEAFF
TRBV28	TRBD2	once	TRBJ2-1	TGTGCCAGCAGTTTATACGGACTAGCGACGTTCTTC	CASSLYGLATFF
TRBV28	TRBD1	-	TRBJ2-1	TGTGCCAGCAGCTTGCCCGGGACAGTGGGGCAGTTCTTC	CASSLPGTVGQFF
TRBV18	TRBD2	-	TRBJ2-7	TGTGCCAGCTCACCGGCTACTAGCGGGTCGCGAGGAGTCAAGCAGTACTTC	CASSPATSGSRGVKQYF
TRBV11-2	-	once	TRBJ2-2	TGTGCCAGCAGCTTAGTCGGGAGATTCACCGGGGAGCTGTTTTTT	CASSLVGRFTGELFF
TRBV11-2	TRBD1	-	TRBJ1-2	TGTGCCAGCAGCTCAGGGACAGGGGGCTTTGGCTACACCTTC	CASSSGTGGFGYTF
TRBV4-3	TRBD1	-	TRBJ2-5	TGCGCCAGCAGCCAAGGCCACAGGGGGCGAGAGACCCAGTACTTC	CASSQGHRGRETQYF
TRBV19	-	-	TRBJ1-4	TGTGCCAGTAGTGATTATTCGGGCGGGGCAACTAATGAAAAACTGTTTTTT	CASSDYSGGATNEKLFF
TRBV7-9	-	-	TRBJ2-1	TGTGCCAGCAGCTCAGGGACATTCAACAATGAGCAGTTCTTC	CASSSGTFNNEQFF
TRBV19	-	-	TRBJ1-2	TGTGCCAGTAGCCCGGGAAGTGGTGGCTACACCTTC	CASSPGSGGYTF
TRBV30	TRBD1	-	TRBJ2-7	TGTGCCCTCATTCCCCCGGGACAGGGCTACGAGCAGTACTTC	CALIPPGQGYEQYF
TRBV2	-	-	TRBJ1-3	TGTGCCAGCAGGGAGGTCCGCTCTGGAAACACCATATATTTT	CASREVRSGNTIYF
TRBV19	-	-	TRBJ1-4	TGTGCCAGTAGTGACAGGTTGCGGGTGAATGAAAAACTGTTTTTT	CASSDRLRVNEKLFF
TRBV6-1	TRBD1	-	TRBJ2-1	TGTGCCAGCGAACTCCGGACAGGGACCAATGAGCAGTTCTTC	CASELRTGTNEQFF
TRBV5-1	TRBD1	once	TRBJ2-7	TGCGCCAGCAGCTTCTCACGGACAGGGCGGTACTACGAGCAGTACTTC	CASSFSRTGRYYEQYF
TRBV5-1	-	-	TRBJ1-5	TGCGCCAGCAGCTTGGCCCCTAGCGTCAATCAGCCCCAGCATTTT	CASSLAPSVNQPQHF
TRBV5-1	-	once	TRBJ1-1	TGCGCCAGCAGCCTGGCAGAGGGGAGGTTTGAAGCTTTCTTT	CASSLAEGRFEAFF